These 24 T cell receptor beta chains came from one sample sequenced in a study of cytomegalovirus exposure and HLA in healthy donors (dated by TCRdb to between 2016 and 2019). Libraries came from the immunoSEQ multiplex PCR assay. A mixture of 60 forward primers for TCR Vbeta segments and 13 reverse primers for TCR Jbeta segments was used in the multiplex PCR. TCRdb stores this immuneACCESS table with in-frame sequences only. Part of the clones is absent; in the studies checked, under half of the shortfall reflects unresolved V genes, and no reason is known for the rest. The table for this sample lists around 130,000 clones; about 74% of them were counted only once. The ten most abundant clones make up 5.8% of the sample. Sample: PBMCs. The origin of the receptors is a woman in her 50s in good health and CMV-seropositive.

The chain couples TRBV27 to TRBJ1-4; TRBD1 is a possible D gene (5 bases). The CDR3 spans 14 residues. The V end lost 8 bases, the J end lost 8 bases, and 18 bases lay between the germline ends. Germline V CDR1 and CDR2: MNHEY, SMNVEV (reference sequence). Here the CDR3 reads CASSWGTRGEKLFF. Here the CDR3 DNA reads TGTGCCAGCTCATGGGGGACCCGGGGGGAAAAACTGTTTTTT.

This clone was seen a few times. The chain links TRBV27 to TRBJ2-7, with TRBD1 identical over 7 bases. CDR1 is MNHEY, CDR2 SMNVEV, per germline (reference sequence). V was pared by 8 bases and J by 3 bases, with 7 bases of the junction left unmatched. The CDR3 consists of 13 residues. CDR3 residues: CASRYGTDYEQYF. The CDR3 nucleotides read TGTGCCAGCCGCTACGGGACAGACTACGAGCAGTACTTC.

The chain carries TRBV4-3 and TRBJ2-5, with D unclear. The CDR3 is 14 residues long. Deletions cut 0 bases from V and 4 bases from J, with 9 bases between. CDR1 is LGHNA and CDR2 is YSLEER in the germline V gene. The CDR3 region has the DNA TGCGCCAGCAGCCAAGAGTTCGGTCGAGAGACCCAGTACTTC. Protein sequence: CASSQEFGRETQYF.

Here the CDR3 reads CASSFRTGNTGELFF. CDR3 sequence (DNA): TGTGCCAGCAGCTTCAGGACAGGGAACACCGGGGAGCTGTTTTTT. The gene calls are TRBV7-8 and TRBJ2-2; 7 bases are shared with TRBD1. V lost 3 bases, J lost 1 base, and 2 bases stayed unmatched. Germline V gene data show CDR1 as SGHVS and CDR2 as FQNEAQ. The CDR3 is made up of 15 amino acids.

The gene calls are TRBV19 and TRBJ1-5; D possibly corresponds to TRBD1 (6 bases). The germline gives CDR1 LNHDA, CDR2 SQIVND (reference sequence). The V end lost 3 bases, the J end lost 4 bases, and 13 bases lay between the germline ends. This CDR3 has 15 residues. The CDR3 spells CASSIRDRPNQPQHF. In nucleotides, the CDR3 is TGTGCCAGTAGTATTAGAGACAGGCCAAATCAGCCCCAGCATTTT.

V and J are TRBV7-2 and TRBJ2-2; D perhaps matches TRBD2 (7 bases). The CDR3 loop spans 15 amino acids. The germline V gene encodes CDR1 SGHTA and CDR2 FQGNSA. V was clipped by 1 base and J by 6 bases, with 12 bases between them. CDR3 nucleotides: TGTGCCAGCAGCTTAGTAGGGGGGGCATCCGGGGAGCTGTTTTTT. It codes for CASSLVGGASGELFF.

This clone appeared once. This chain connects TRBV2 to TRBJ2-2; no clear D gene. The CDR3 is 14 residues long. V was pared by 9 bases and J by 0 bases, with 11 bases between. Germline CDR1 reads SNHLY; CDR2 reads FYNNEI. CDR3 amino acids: CASTRGPNTGELFF. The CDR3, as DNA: TGTGCCAGTACCAGAGGTCCGAACACCGGGGAGCTGTTTTTT.

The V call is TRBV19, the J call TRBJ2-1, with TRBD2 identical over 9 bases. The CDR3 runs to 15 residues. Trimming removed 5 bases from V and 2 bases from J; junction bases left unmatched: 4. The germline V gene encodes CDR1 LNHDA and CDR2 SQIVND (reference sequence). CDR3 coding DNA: TGTGCCAGTAGTCTAGGACTAGCGACCTACAATGAGCAGTTCTTC. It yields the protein CASSLGLATYNEQFF.

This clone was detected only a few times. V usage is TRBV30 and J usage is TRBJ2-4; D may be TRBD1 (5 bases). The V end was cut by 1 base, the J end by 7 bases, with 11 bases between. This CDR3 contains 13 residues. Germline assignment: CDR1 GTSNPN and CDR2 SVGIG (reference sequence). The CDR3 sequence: CAWSGAGWNIQYF. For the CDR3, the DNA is TGTGCCTGGAGTGGGGCAGGGTGGAACATTCAGTACTTC.

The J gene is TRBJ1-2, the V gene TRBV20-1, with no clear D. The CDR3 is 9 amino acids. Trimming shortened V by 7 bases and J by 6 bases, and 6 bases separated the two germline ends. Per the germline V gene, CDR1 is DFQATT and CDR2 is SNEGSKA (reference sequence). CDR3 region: CSVPHGYTF. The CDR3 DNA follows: TGCAGTGTTCCTCATGGCTACACCTTC.

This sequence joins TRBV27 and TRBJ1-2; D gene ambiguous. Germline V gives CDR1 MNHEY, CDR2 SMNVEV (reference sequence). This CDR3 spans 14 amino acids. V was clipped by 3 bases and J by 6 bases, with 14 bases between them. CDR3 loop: CASSFSREGDGYTF. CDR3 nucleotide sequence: TGTGCCAGCAGTTTTTCCCGGGAGGGAGATGGCTACACCTTC.

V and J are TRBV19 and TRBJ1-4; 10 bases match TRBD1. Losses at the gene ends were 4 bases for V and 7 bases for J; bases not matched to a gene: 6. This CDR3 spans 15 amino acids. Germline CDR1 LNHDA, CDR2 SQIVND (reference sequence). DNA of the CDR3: TGTGCCAGTAGTAGGACCGGGACAGGGGTTGAAAAACTGTTTTTT. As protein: CASSRTGTGVEKLFF.

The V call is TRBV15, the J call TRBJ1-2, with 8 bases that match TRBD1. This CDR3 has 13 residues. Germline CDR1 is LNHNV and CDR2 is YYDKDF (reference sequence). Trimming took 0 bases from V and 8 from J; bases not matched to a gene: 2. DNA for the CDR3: TGTGCCACCAGCAGAGACAGGGGGCGCGGCTACACCTTC. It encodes CATSRDRGRGYTF.

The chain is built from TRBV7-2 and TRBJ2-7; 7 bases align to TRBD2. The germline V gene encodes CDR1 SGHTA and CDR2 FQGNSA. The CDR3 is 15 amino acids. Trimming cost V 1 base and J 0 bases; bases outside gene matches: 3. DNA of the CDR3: TGTGCCAGCAGCTTAGGGGGCGGGAGCTCCTACGAGCAGTACTTC. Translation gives CASSLGGGSSYEQYF.

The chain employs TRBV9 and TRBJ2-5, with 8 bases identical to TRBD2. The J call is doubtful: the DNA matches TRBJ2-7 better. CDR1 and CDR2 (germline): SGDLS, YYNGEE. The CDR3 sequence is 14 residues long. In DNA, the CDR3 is TGTGCCAGCAGCGTAGGAGCGGGGGCTAGCGAGCAGTACTTC. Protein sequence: CASSVGAGASEQYF.

The CDR3 nucleotides are TGTGCCAGCAGTCTAACGGGGGGGTGGGAGGAGACCCAGTACTTC. It codes for CASSLTGGWEETQYF. This chain connects TRBV28 to TRBJ2-5, with 8 bases identical to TRBD2. With 5 bases clipped from V and 5 bases from J, the junction kept 10 bases outside the gene matches. The CDR3 has 15 residues. Germline loops: CDR1 MDHEN, CDR2 SYDVKM.

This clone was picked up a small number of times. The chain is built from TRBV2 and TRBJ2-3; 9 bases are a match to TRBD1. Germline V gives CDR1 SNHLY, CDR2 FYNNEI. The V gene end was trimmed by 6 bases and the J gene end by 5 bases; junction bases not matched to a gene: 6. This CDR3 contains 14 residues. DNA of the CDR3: TGTGCCAGCAGCCGGGACAGGGTGAAAGATACGCAGTATTTT. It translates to CASSRDRVKDTQYF. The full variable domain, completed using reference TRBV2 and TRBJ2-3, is EPEVTQTPSHQVTQMGQEVILRCVPISNHLYFYWYRQILGQKVEFLVSFYNNEISEKSEIFDDQFSVERPDGSNFTLKIRSTKLEDSAMYFCASSRDRVKDTQYFGPGTRLTVL.

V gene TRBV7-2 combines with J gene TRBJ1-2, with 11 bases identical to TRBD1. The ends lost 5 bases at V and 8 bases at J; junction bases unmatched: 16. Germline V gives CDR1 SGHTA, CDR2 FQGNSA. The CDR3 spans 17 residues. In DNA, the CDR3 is TGTGCCAGCAGCCGGGGCGGGACAGGGGGGGTGTTGGGAGGCTACACCTTC. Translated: CASSRGGTGGVLGGYTF.

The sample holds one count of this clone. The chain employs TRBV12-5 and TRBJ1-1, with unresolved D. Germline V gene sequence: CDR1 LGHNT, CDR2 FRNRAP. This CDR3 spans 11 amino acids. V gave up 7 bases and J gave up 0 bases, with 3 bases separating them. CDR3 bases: TGTGCTAGTGCCTTGAACACTGAAGCTTTCTTT. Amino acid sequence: CASALNTEAFF.

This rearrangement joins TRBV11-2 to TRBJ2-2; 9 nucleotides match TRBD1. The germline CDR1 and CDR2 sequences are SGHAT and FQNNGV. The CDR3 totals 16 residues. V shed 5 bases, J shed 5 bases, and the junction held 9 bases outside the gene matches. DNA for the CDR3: TGTGCCAGCAGCCCGTACGGGACAGGGTCAACCGGGGAGCTGTTTTTT. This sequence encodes CASSPYGTGSTGELFF. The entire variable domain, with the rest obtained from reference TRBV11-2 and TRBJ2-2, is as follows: EAGVAQSPRYKIIEKRQSVAFWCNPISGHATLYWYQQILGQGPKLLIQFQNNGVVDDSQLPKDRFSAERLKGVDSTLKIQPAKLEDSAVYLCASSPYGTGSTGELFFGEGSRLTVL.

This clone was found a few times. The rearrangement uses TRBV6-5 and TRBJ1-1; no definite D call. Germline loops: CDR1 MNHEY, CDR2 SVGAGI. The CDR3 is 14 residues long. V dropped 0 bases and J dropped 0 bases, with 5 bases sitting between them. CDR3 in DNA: TGTGCCAGCAGTTACTCGCCGGTGAACACTGAAGCTTTCTTT. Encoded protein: CASSYSPVNTEAFF.

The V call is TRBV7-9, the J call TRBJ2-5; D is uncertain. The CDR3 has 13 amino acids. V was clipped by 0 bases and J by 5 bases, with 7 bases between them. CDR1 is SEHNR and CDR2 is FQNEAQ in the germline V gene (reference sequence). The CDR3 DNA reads TGTGCCAGCAGCTTAGCCCTTCGGGAGACCCAGTACTTC. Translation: CASSLALRETQYF. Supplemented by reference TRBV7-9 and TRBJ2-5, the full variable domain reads DTGVSQNPRHKITKRGQNVTFRCDPISEHNRLYWYRQTLGQGPEFLTYFQNEAQLEKSRLLSDRFSAERPKGSFSTLEIQRTEQGDSAMYLCASSLALRETQYFGPGTRLLVL.

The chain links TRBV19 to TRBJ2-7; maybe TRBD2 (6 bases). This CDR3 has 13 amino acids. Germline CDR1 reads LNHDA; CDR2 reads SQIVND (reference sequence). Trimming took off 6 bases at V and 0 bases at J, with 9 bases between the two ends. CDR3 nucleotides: TGTGCCAGTAGCCTCGGGGGCTCCTACGAGCAGTACTTC. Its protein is CASSLGGSYEQYF. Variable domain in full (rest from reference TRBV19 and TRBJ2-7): DGGITQSPKYLFRKEGQNVTLSCEQNLNHDAMYWYRQDPGQGLRLIYYSQIVNDFQKGDIAEGYSVSREKKESFPLTVTSAQKNPTAFYLCASSLGGSYEQYFGPGTRLTVT.

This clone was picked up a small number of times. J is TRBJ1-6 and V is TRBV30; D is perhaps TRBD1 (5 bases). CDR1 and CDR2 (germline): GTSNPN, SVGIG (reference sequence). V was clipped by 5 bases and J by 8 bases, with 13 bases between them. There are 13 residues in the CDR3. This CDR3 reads CAWGGTRDSPLHF. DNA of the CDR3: TGTGCCTGGGGTGGGACGCGGGATTCACCCCTCCACTTT.